These 27 T cell receptor beta chains were sequenced from one sample in a study of cytomegalovirus exposure and HLA in healthy donors. Vbeta (60) and Jbeta (13) primers were used in the PCR. Clones were read by immunoSEQ multiplex PCR, and TCRdb kept only the in-frame ones, dropping some. The data show 95,000 to 150,000 clones, 77% seen once. The material sequenced was PBMCs. The source is a human donor in good health.

The chain employs TRBV7-9 and TRBJ2-5; the match to TRBD2 covers 9 bases. Germline V CDR1 and CDR2: SEHNR, FQNEAQ (reference sequence). The CDR3 length is 18 residues. V gave up 5 bases and J gave up 1 base; unmatched junction bases: 14. The CDR3 region has the DNA TGTGCCAGCAGCCTCCCGGCGGGAGGGCATCCGTTCCAAGAGACCCAGTACTTC. The encoded protein is CASSLPAGGHPFQETQYF.

This clone was found a few times. The chain combines TRBV7-6 with TRBJ2-1; TRBD2 aligns across 11 bases. The V and J ends lost 5 bases and 10 bases, in that order; junction bases with no gene match: 4. This CDR3 has 13 amino acids. Germline V CDR1 and CDR2: SGHVS, FNYEAQ. This CDR3 is CASSPGLAGEQFF. The CDR3 region has the DNA TGTGCCAGCAGCCCAGGACTAGCGGGCGAGCAGTTCTTC.

The chain has TRBV28 and TRBJ1-1; 9 bases align to TRBD1. The CDR3 is 14 residues long. Per the germline V gene, CDR1 is MDHEN and CDR2 is SYDVKM. Trimming at V came to 6 bases and at J to 5 bases, leaving 7 bases not matched to a gene. The CDR3 DNA follows: TGTGCCAGCAGGGGGACAGGGCCAAGGACTGAAGCTTTCTTT. Encoded protein: CASRGTGPRTEAFF.

The CDR3 region is CASSIKPGGSKVADTQYF. CDR3 DNA sequence: TGTGCCAGTAGTATAAAACCCGGGGGGAGCAAGGTGGCAGATACGCAGTATTTT. V gene TRBV19 combines with J gene TRBJ2-3, with 7 nucleotides matching TRBD2. This CDR3 is built from 18 residues. Trimming cost V 2 bases and J 4 bases; bases outside gene matches: 15. Germline V CDR1 and CDR2: LNHDA, SQIVND (reference sequence).

Only one count was recorded for this clone. The rearrangement joins TRBV11-2 to TRBJ1-2, with 7 nucleotides matching TRBD1. The CDR3 runs 13 residues. V dropped 5 bases and J dropped 1; count of bases not matched to a gene: 1. Germline-derived CDR1 and CDR2 are SGHAT and FQNNGV. The CDR3 nucleotides are TGTGCCAGCAGCCGGGACAGTAACTATGGCTACACCTTC. This encodes CASSRDSNYGYTF.

The V call is TRBV19, the J call TRBJ1-1; TRBD1 matches 8 bases. Germline trimming cut 3 bases from V and 10 bases from J; bases unmatched to any gene: 7. The germline V gene has CDR1 LNHDA and CDR2 SQIVND (reference sequence). The CDR3 has 13 amino acids. The CDR3 loop is CASSISETGGAFF. Here the CDR3 DNA reads TGTGCCAGTAGTATTAGCGAAACAGGGGGAGCTTTCTTT.

J is TRBJ1-1 and V is TRBV28; tentative D call: TRBD1 (5 bases). CDR1 is MDHEN and CDR2 is SYDVKM in the germline V gene. CDR3 length equals 14 residues. Trimming took 5 bases from V and 5 from J, leaving 15 bases between them. CDR3 bases: TGTGCCAGCAGTCCCCCCAGGGTAGAAACTGAAGCTTTCTTT. It translates to CASSPPRVETEAFF.

The table lists this clone with a few counts. This chain uses TRBV7-6 with TRBJ1-2; D call uncertain. This CDR3 has 11 residues. V was shortened by 4 bases and J by 7 bases, with 7 bases between the two germline ends. Germline assignment: CDR1 SGHVS and CDR2 FNYEAQ. The CDR3 loop reads CASSSEVGYTF. Here the CDR3 DNA reads TGTGCCAGCAGCTCAGAGGTTGGCTACACCTTC. The full variable domain, rest sourced from reference TRBV7-6 and TRBJ1-2, is GAGVSQSPRYKVTKRGQDVALRCDPISGHVSLYWYRQALGQGPEFLTYFNYEAQQDKSGLPNDRFSAERPEGSISTLTIQRTEQRDSAMYRCASSSEVGYTFGSGTRLTVV.

This chain connects TRBV28 to TRBJ2-7; 12 nucleotides align to TRBD2. CDR1 and CDR2 (germline): MDHEN, SYDVKM. This CDR3 contains 16 residues. Trimming cost V 4 bases and J 6 bases; bases outside gene matches: 10. Here the CDR3 DNA reads TGTGCCAGCAGTTCCCAAGGACTAGCGGGATACCGCGAGCAGTACTTC. Residues: CASSSQGLAGYREQYF.

For the CDR3, the DNA is TGTGCCAGTAGTATGGACAGGGTCCACGAGCAGTACTTC. Translating it yields CASSMDRVHEQYF. The chain has TRBV19 and TRBJ2-7, with 8 bases aligning to TRBD1. CDR3 length: 13 amino acids. CDR1 is LNHDA and CDR2 is SQIVND in the germline V gene (reference sequence). Trimming at V came to 3 bases and at J to 5 bases, leaving 3 bases not matched to a gene.

V usage is TRBV19 and J usage is TRBJ2-3; 11 bases fit TRBD2. CDR3 length: 14 residues. J gave up 5 bases and V 6 bases, and 4 bases lay outside the gene matches. Germline CDR1 is LNHDA and CDR2 is SQIVND (reference sequence). The CDR3, as DNA: TGTGCCAGTAGGCCGGGACTAGCGGTAGATACGCAGTATTTT. Translation gives CASRPGLAVDTQYF.

This rearrangement joins TRBV6-6 to TRBJ1-1, with 9 bases aligning to TRBD1. The V segment lost 7 bases and the J segment 6 bases; nucleotides outside the gene matches: 3. The CDR3 runs to 12 residues. CDR1 is MNHNY, CDR2 SVGAGI, per germline (reference sequence). DNA of the CDR3: TGTGCCAGCAAGGGACAGGGTTCTGAAGCTTTCTTT. Translation gives CASKGQGSEAFF.

This clone was picked up a small number of times. The chain combines TRBV10-1 with TRBJ2-1; 7 nucleotides agree with TRBD2. Germline CDR1 and CDR2: WNHNN and SYGVQD (reference sequence). CDR3 length: 16 residues. Trimming took 0 bases from V and 4 from J; bases not matched to a gene: 6. The CDR3 loop reads CASSESILAPYNEQFF. CDR3 coding DNA: TGCGCCAGCAGTGAGTCGATACTAGCGCCATACAATGAGCAGTTCTTC.

In its sample, this clone was seen once. Other DNA sequences in the sample encode the same CDR3. V gene TRBV6-5 combines with J gene TRBJ1-3; D is possibly TRBD1 (5 bases). The CDR3 totals 15 residues. Trimming removed 6 bases from V and 0 bases from J, with 12 bases in between. From germline, CDR1 is MNHEY and CDR2 SVGAGI. The CDR3 bases are TGTGCCAGCAGCCCTGACAGACTCTCTGGAAACACCATATATTTT. It codes for CASSPDRLSGNTIYF.

The chain joins TRBV30 to TRBJ1-2, with a weak D call TRBD1 (6 bases). Trimming cost V 2 bases and J 2 bases, with 18 bases left between them. Per the germline V gene, CDR1 is GTSNPN and CDR2 is SVGIG (reference sequence). This CDR3 region has 16 residues. The CDR3 spells CAWSFPGTLGNYGYTF. CDR3 DNA: TGTGCCTGGAGTTTTCCCGGGACACTCGGCAACTATGGCTACACCTTC.

The rearrangement joins TRBV5-6 to TRBJ2-5; D is perhaps TRBD1 (6 bases). V was trimmed by 2 bases and J by 2 bases, leaving 16 bases between them. This CDR3 contains 16 residues. Germline-derived CDR1 and CDR2 are SGHDT and YYEEEE. The CDR3 nucleotides read TGTGCCAGCAGCTTCGGAGCACTTGGGACACAAGAGACCCAGTACTTC. Translated: CASSFGALGTQETQYF.

This clone came up a few times. The chain carries TRBV7-8 and TRBJ2-3; 9 nucleotides align to TRBD2. CDR1 is SGHVS and CDR2 is FQNEAQ in the germline V gene. The CDR3 has 16 residues. The V and J ends lost 5 bases and 2 bases, in that order; junction bases with no gene match: 8. The CDR3 DNA is TGTGCCAGCAGCATCCAGACTAGCGGAATCACAGATACGCAGTATTTT. It specifies CASSIQTSGITDTQYF.

This clone was observed a handful of times. The V and J genes are TRBV5-1 and TRBJ2-5; the D gene is possibly TRBD1 (6 bases). This CDR3 contains 15 residues. Germline loops: CDR1 SGHRS, CDR2 YFSETQ. V gave up 3 bases and J gave up 1 base, with 13 bases separating them. The CDR3 is CASSSQSGVQETQYF. CDR3 DNA sequence: TGCGCCAGCAGCTCCCAATCAGGGGTCCAAGAGACCCAGTACTTC.

This clone turned up a few times. This chain connects TRBV7-6 to TRBJ1-5, with D possibly TRBD1 on 5 matching bases. Trimming took 5 bases from V and 3 from J, leaving 11 bases between them. CDR1 is SGHVS and CDR2 is FNYEAQ in the germline V gene. The CDR3 has 14 amino acids. The CDR3 bases are TGTGCCAGCAGCGCATACAGGTCCAATCAGCCCCAGCATTTT. Its protein is CASSAYRSNQPQHF.

The chain is built from TRBV5-1 and TRBJ2-5; 9 bases map to TRBD1. This CDR3 spans 15 amino acids. CDR1 and CDR2 (germline): SGHRS, YFSETQ. V was pared by 4 bases and J by 5 bases, with 9 bases of the junction left unmatched. The CDR3 protein is CASSPSTGGRETQYF. CDR3 coding DNA: TGCGCCAGCAGCCCATCGACAGGGGGGAGGGAGACCCAGTACTTC.

The rearrangement links TRBV14 to TRBJ2-7; 8 bases line up with TRBD2. The J segment lost 3 bases and the V segment lost 3 bases, leaving 7 bases of the junction unmatched. CDR3 length: 15 residues. Germline CDR1 SGHDN, CDR2 FVKESK. CDR3 nucleotides: TGTGCCAGCAGCCAGTCAGCGGGAGTCAGCTACGAGCAGTACTTC. It yields the protein CASSQSAGVSYEQYF.

CDR3 coding DNA: TGTGCCAGCACCCTAAATCCCAACGAGCAGTACTTC. Translating it yields CASTLNPNEQYF. This chain uses TRBV7-8 with TRBJ2-7; D not certain. The CDR3 sequence is 12 residues long. Trimming cost V 7 bases and J 5 bases, with 12 bases left between them. Per germline, CDR1 SGHVS and CDR2 FQNEAQ.

The chain is built from TRBV7-6 and TRBJ2-5; D is perhaps TRBD1 (6 bases). Per germline, CDR1 SGHVS and CDR2 FNYEAQ. Trimming cost V 1 base and J 0 bases, with 9 bases left between them. CDR3 length: 15 amino acids. CDR3 sequence: CASSLGRDNQETQYF. The CDR3 DNA is TGTGCCAGCAGCTTAGGCCGGGACAACCAAGAGACCCAGTACTTC.

The V call is TRBV7-8, the J call TRBJ2-5, with 7 bases aligning to TRBD1. The V gene end was trimmed by 6 bases and the J gene end by 5 bases; junction bases not matched to a gene: 9. The CDR3 has 14 amino acids. CDR1 is SGHVS, CDR2 FQNEAQ, per germline. CDR3 protein: CASSSTGTRETQYF. In DNA form, the CDR3 reads TGTGCCAGCAGTTCGACAGGGACGCGGGAGACCCAGTACTTC.

This chain links TRBV7-3 with TRBJ1-2, with 7 bases fitting TRBD1. The CDR3 contains 14 residues. CDR1 is SGHTA, CDR2 FQGTGA, per germline. The J segment lost 4 bases and the V segment lost 5 bases, leaving 7 bases of the junction unmatched. In DNA, the CDR3 is TGTGCCAGCAGCCCAACAGGGGATTCCTATGGCTACACCTTC. Amino acid sequence: CASSPTGDSYGYTF.

The chain joins TRBV15 to TRBJ1-1; D remains unclear. V lost 4 bases to trimming and J lost 3 bases, with 6 bases between them. The CDR3 length is 12 residues. Germline assignment: CDR1 LNHNV and CDR2 YYDKDF (reference sequence). CDR3 amino acids: CATSTYDTEAFF. For the CDR3, the DNA is TGTGCCACCAGCACCTACGACACTGAAGCTTTCTTT.

The chain combines TRBV11-1 with TRBJ2-3; no definite D call. The germline gives CDR1 SGHAT, CDR2 FQDESV (reference sequence). The CDR3 sequence is 17 residues long. V dropped 1 base and J dropped 0 bases, with 14 bases sitting between them. CDR3 amino acids: CASSLVSVIGSTDTQYF. The CDR3 nucleotides are TGTGCCAGCAGCTTAGTATCGGTTATCGGGAGCACAGATACGCAGTATTTT.